The 3 T cell receptor beta chains listed next were all sequenced from one sample in a study of CD8 T cells in Susac syndrome. A quantity of about 0.5 to 1 ug RNA underwent reverse transcription using random hexamers. TCRdb re-called the immunoSEQ multiplex PCR reads through MiXCR, storing one row per CDR3 protein. This sample has some 190,000 distinct CDR3 sequences, with about 95% found just once. Sequencing input: CD4+ T cells from PBMCs. The source of these receptors is a human donor with Susac syndrome.

In its sample, this clonotype was seen once. The J gene is TRBJ2-4, the V gene TRBV6-2 or TRBV6-3; 10 bases fit TRBD2. CDR1 is MNHEY, CDR2 SVGEGT, per germline. V gave up 11 bases and J gave up 6 bases; unmatched junction bases: 7. This CDR3 is 13 amino acids long. This chain's CDR3 is CACQRGGVNIQYF. CDR3 sequence (DNA): TGTGCCTGCCAGCGGGGGGGCGTAAACATTCAGTACTTC.

This rearrangement joins TRBV7-2 to TRBJ1-1; D gene ambiguous. V lost 6 bases, J lost 3 bases, and 11 bases lay in between. The CDR3 length is 13 residues. CDR1 SGHTA and CDR2 FQGNSA come from the germline V gene. The CDR3 DNA is TGTGCCAGCAGTCGTCAATTGGACACTGAAGCTTTCTTT. The encoded protein is CASSRQLDTEAFF. The full variable domain, rest sourced from reference TRBV7-2 and TRBJ1-1, is GAGVSQSPSNKVTEKGKDVELRCDPISGHTALYWYRQSLGQGLEFLIYFQGNSAPDKSGLPSDRFSAERTGGSVSTLTIQRTQQEDSAVYLCASSRQLDTEAFFGQGTRLTVV.

Concerning this clonotype itself: Relative to the germline gene, one junction end is altered; a read error may explain this. The rearrangement joins TRBV5-1 to TRBJ1-3, with no clear D. This CDR3 has 12 amino acids. The germline CDR1 and CDR2 sequences are SGHRS and YFSETQ. The CDR3 loop is CASSLDGNTIYF. In DNA form, the CDR3 reads TGTGCCAGCAGTTTAGATGGAAACACCATATATTTT.